This T cell receptor (beta chain) was identified during a study of T cell changes during pregnancy in multiple sclerosis. Measured with immunoSEQ multiplex PCR; TCRdb has only the in-frame clones, and not every one. The table includes 30,000 to 45,000 clones, 80% to 90% detected once. Germline loops: CDR1 SGHRS, CDR2 YFSETQ. The CDR3 loop spans 15 amino acids. V was pared by 2 bases and J by 1 base, with 3 bases of the junction left unmatched. The source is a female donor with multiple sclerosis, enrolled in a pregnancy study. V usage is TRBV5-1 and J usage is TRBJ2-3; 8 bases match TRBD2. The sequences come from CD4+ T cells from peripheral blood mononuclear cells, collected before pregnancy. CDR3 amino acids: CASSLQTSGTDTQYF. CDR3 in DNA: TGCGCCAGCAGCTTACAGACTAGCGGCACAGATACGCAGTATTTT. Full variable domain (remainder filled in from reference TRBV5-1 and TRBJ2-3): KAGVTQTPRYLIKTRGQQVTLSCSPISGHRSVSWYQQTPGQGLQFLFEYFSETQRNKGNFPGRFSGRQFSNSRSEMNVSTLELGDSALYLCASSLQTSGTDTQYFGPGTRLTVL.